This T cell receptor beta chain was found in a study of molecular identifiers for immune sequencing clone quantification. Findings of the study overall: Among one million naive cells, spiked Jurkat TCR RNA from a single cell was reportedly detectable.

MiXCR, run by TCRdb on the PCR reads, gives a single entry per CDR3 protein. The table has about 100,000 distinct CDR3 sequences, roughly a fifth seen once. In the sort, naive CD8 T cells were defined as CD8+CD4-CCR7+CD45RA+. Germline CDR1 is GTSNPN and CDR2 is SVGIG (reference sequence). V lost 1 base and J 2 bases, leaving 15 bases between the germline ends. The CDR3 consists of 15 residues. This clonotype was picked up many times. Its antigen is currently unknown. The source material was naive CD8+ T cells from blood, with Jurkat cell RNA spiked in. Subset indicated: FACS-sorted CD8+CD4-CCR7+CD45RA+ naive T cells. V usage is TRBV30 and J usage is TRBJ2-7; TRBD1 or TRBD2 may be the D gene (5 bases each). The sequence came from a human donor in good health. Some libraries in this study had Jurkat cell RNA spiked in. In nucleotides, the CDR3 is TGTGCCTGGAGTGGGCCCCCGGGACGGACCTACGAGCAGTACTTC. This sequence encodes CAWSGPPGRTYEQYF.